This T cell receptor (beta chain) was sequenced in a study (dated by TCRdb to 2012 to 2014). From cysteine to phenylalanine, the CDR3 is 13 amino acids long. The read is trimmed to its CDR3 DNA, 39 bases read in frame from base 1. CDR1 and CDR2 are drawn from the germline V gene (reference sequence): GTSNPN, SVGIG. After removal of 5 bases from V and 4 bases from J, the junction retains 7 bases not matched to a gene. For sequencing, an Illumina Genome Analyzer IIx was employed. TCRdb took the public reads, trimmed them with fastp at Q25, ran MiXCR for clone calling and kept in-frame beta chains. Each CDR3 protein appears once, grouped with its most common genes and DNA. The sample table lists about 15,000 distinct CDR3 sequences, approximately 30% of them with a count of one. About 16% of the sample rests with the top ten. As a fraction of the sample, this clonotype is medium-sized (0.01 to 0.1%). Its recognized antigen is unknown. Base qualities are missing; no much larger clone stands one base away.

The sequenced material came from blood. The sequence came from a human donor. The rearranged chain carries TRBV30 and TRBJ1-1, and TRBD1 aligns with 7 junction nucleotides. Here the CDR3 is given as CAWGTGQSTEAFF. The DNA sequence is as follows: TGTGCCTGGGGGACGGGACAGAGCACTGAAGCTTTCTTT.